Presented here are 14 T cell receptor beta chains from one specimen sequenced in a study of T cells after yellow fever vaccination. TCRdb recomputed calls from the 5' RACE reads with MiXCR, one row per CDR3 protein. This table holds approximately 350,000 distinct CDR3 sequences, 11% found once. The specimen was PBMCs, collected on the day of the first yellow fever vaccination. All receptors come from a young man who received the YFV17D yellow fever vaccine.

The gene calls are TRBV7-2 and TRBJ1-2; 9 bases are a match to TRBD1. The CDR3 extends over 14 amino acids. Germline V gene lookup returns CDR1 SGHTA and CDR2 FQGNSA. Trimming removed 4 bases from V and 8 bases from J; junction bases left unmatched: 8. In DNA, the CDR3 is TGTGCCAGCAGCTCCGGGACAGGGCCAGAGGGCTACACCTTC. Amino acids: CASSSGTGPEGYTF.

V gene TRBV11-2 combines with J gene TRBJ1-2; a weak D match, TRBD1 (5 bases). Looked up from germline, CDR1 is SGHAT and CDR2 is FQNNGV. The CDR3 totals 17 residues. The V gene lost 4 bases and the J gene lost 4 bases, with 22 bases spanning the gap. The chain's CDR3 is CASSSLMGERPSYGYTF. The CDR3 coding sequence is TGTGCCAGCAGCTCGCTGATGGGGGAGCGCCCTAGCTATGGCTACACCTTC.

The rearrangement joins TRBV5-1 to TRBJ2-3; the D is unclear. The CDR3 spans 11 residues. V lost 5 bases and J 6 bases, leaving 7 bases between the germline ends. Germline V gene sequence: CDR1 SGHRS, CDR2 YFSETQ. The DNA of the CDR3 is TGCGCCAGCAGGAGAGGTGATACGCAGTATTTT. This sequence encodes CASRRGDTQYF.

This clonotype was found a few times. This chain's CDR3 is CATTQRGSHNEQFF. The CDR3 nucleotides are TGTGCCACCACCCAAAGGGGGTCCCACAATGAGCAGTTCTTC. This sequence joins TRBV24-1 and TRBJ2-1; TRBD1 might be the D (6 bases). V lost 8 bases, J lost 5 bases, and 15 bases lay in between. Per germline, CDR1 KGHDR and CDR2 SFDVKD. The CDR3 contains 14 residues.

This clonotype was seen a few times. This sequence joins TRBV20-1 and TRBJ2-1; D perhaps matches TRBD2 (5 bases). V lost 3 bases and J 5 bases, leaving 14 bases between the germline ends. The length of the CDR3 is 14 residues. From germline, CDR1 is DFQATT and CDR2 SNEGSKA (reference sequence). CDR3 DNA: TGCAGTGCTAGCGTGGCGGGTAGCGACAATGAGCAGTTCTTC. Protein: CSASVAGSDNEQFF.

The chain links TRBV5-5 to TRBJ2-7; TRBD1 matches at 12 bases. The germline gives CDR1 SGHKS, CDR2 YYEKEE (reference sequence). The CDR3 consists of 15 residues. Germline trimming cut 2 bases from V and 6 bases from J; bases unmatched to any gene: 6. CDR3 residues: CASSFRDRGLREQYF. CDR3 in DNA: TGTGCCAGCAGCTTCCGGGACAGGGGGCTTCGCGAGCAGTACTTC.

This clonotype was seen many times. The gene calls are TRBV5-1 and TRBJ1-1, with D tentatively TRBD1 (5 bases). V was clipped by 4 bases and J by 0 bases, with 13 bases between them. This CDR3 contains 15 residues. Looked up from germline, CDR1 is SGHRS and CDR2 is YFSETQ. The CDR3 loop reads CASSRSGRLNTEAFF. CDR3 nucleotide sequence: TGCGCCAGCAGCCGCTCGGGGCGGTTGAACACTGAAGCTTTCTTT.

This clonotype was seen ten or more times. The rearrangement uses TRBV12-3 or TRBV12-4 and TRBJ1-1; D is undetermined. Trimming stripped 8 bases from V and 3 bases from J, with 10 bases between. The CDR3 has 12 amino acids. CDR3 protein: CASLTWDTEAFF. In DNA, the CDR3 is TGTGCCAGCCTCACATGGGACACTGAAGCTTTCTTT.

The rearrangement joins TRBV7-6 to TRBJ1-2; D not certain. V was clipped by 1 base and J by 6 bases, with 6 bases between them. Germline V CDR1 and CDR2: SGHVS, FNYEAQ. This CDR3 is 12 amino acids long. The CDR3 is CASSLEGDGYTF. In DNA form, the CDR3 reads TGTGCCAGCAGCTTAGAGGGAGATGGCTACACCTTC.

This clonotype was detected a few times. J is TRBJ2-1 and V is TRBV27, with 7 bases aligning to TRBD2. CDR1 and CDR2 (germline): MNHEY, SMNVEV (reference sequence). V was clipped by 5 bases and J by 2 bases; unmatched bases: 15. There are 18 residues in the CDR3. The CDR3 sequence is CASSLSGDRGVPYNEQFF. The CDR3 DNA is TGTGCCAGCAGTCTTTCCGGGGATCGGGGGGTCCCCTACAATGAGCAGTTCTTC.

This clonotype was seen more than once but under ten times. This chain joins TRBV4-1 and TRBJ2-5; a weak D match, TRBD2 (5 bases). CDR1 is MGHRA and CDR2 is YSYEKL in the germline V gene. Trimming took 0 bases from V and 5 from J, leaving 13 bases between them. The CDR3 covers 15 residues. CDR3 in amino acids: CASSQDGGSPETQYF. CDR3 bases: TGCGCCAGCAGCCAAGATGGCGGGTCCCCGGAGACCCAGTACTTC.

This clonotype has more than one count but fewer than ten. The rearrangement joins TRBV4-3 to TRBJ2-3; TRBD2 aligns across 10 bases. V shed 0 bases, J shed 3 bases, and the junction held 12 bases outside the gene matches. CDR3 size: 19 residues. Germline CDR1 is LGHNA and CDR2 is YSLEER. This CDR3 reads CASSQEITIVAGGTDTQYF. Here the CDR3 DNA reads TGCGCCAGCAGCCAAGAAATTACCATAGTAGCGGGGGGAACAGATACGCAGTATTTT.

This clonotype turned up a few times. The chain's CDR3 is CASSLESPRTGRNTEAFF. The CDR3 DNA is TGCGCCAGCAGCTTGGAATCCCCTCGGACAGGGCGGAACACTGAAGCTTTCTTT. The chain is built from TRBV5-1 and TRBJ1-1; TRBD1 matches at 8 bases. V shed 0 bases, J shed 1 base, and the junction held 11 bases outside the gene matches. This CDR3 is 18 amino acids long. CDR1 and CDR2 (germline): SGHRS, YFSETQ.

Only a few counts were recorded for this clonotype. The chain is built from TRBV9 and TRBJ2-5; D not certain. V gave up 2 bases and J gave up 6 bases, with 11 bases separating them. Germline values: CDR1 SGDLS, CDR2 YYNGEE. The length of the CDR3 is 13 residues. The CDR3 protein is CASSVDSLKTQYF. Here the CDR3 DNA reads TGTGCCAGCAGCGTTGATAGCTTAAAGACCCAGTACTTC. Combining the CDR3 with reference TRBV9 and TRBJ2-5 gives the whole variable domain DSGVTQTPKHLITATGQRVTLRCSPRSGDLSVYWYQQSLDQGLQFLIQYYNGEERAKGNILERFSAQQFPDLHSELNLSSLELGDSALYFCASSVDSLKTQYFGPGTRLLVL.